This T cell receptor (beta chain) was identified during a study of blood T cell repertoires in COVID-19. Profiling relied on immunoSEQ multiplex PCR, and the TCRdb table lists in-frame clones only, not all of them. Counted here are approximately 230,000 clones, roughly 84% occurring once; the ten biggest clones make up about 20%. The CDR3 is 12 residues long. In germline, CDR1 is SGHRS, CDR2 YFSETQ. The germline V and J ends were trimmed by 0 bases and 6 bases, with 5 bases remaining between them. The chain joins TRBV5-1 to TRBJ2-3; D gene ambiguous. This TCR derives from a man aged 25-45 years with active or convalescent COVID-19. The sample consisted of peripheral blood. CDR3 DNA sequence: TGCGCCAGCAGCTTGGCAGCGGATACGCAGTATTTT. Amino acid sequence: CASSLAADTQYF.